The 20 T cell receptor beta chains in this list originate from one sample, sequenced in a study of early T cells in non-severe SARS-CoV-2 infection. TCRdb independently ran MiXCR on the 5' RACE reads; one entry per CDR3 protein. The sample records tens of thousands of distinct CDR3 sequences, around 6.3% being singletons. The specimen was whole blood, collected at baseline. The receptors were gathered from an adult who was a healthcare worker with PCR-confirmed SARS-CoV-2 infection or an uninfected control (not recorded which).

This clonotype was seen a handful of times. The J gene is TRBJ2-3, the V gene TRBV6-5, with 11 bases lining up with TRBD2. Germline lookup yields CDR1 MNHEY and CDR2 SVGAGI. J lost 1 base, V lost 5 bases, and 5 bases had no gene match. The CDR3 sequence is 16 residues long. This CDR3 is CASSRSSGGRTDTQYF. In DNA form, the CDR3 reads TGTGCCAGCAGTCGATCTAGCGGGGGGCGCACAGATACGCAGTATTTT.

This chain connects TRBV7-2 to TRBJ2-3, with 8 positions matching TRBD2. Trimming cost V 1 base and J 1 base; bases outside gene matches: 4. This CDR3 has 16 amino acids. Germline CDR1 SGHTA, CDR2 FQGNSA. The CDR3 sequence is CASSLGTSRGTDTQYF. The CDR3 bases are TGTGCCAGCAGCTTAGGGACTAGCAGGGGCACAGATACGCAGTATTTT.

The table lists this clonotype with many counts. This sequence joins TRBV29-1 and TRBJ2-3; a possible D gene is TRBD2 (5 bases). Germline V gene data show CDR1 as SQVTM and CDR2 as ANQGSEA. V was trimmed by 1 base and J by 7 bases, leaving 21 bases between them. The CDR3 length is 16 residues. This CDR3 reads CSVEVSFRTPGYTQYF. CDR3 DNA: TGCAGCGTTGAAGTTTCATTCCGGACGCCGGGATATACGCAGTATTTT.

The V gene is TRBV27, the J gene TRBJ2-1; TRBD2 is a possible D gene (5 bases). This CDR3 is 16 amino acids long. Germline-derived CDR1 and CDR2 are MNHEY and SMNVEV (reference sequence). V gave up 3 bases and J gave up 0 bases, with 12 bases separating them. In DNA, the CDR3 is TGTGCCAGCAGTTTCCTCAGCGGATCCTCCTACAATGAGCAGTTCTTC. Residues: CASSFLSGSSYNEQFF.

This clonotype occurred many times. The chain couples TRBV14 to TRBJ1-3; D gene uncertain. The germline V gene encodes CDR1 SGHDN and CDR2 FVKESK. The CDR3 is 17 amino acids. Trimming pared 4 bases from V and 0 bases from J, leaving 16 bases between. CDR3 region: CASSPTVAASSGNTIYF. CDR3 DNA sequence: TGTGCCAGCAGCCCTACCGTAGCCGCCAGCTCTGGAAACACCATATATTTT.

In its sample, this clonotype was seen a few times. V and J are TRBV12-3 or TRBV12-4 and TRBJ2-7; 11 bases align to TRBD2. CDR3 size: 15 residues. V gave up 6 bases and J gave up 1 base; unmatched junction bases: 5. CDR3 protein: CASRKGTSGSYEQYF. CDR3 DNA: TGTGCCAGCAGAAAAGGGACTAGCGGTTCCTACGAGCAGTACTTC.

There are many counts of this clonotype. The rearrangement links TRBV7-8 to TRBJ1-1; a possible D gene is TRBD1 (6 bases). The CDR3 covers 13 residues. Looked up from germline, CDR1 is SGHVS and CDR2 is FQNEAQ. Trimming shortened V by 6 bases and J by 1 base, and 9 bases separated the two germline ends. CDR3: CASSRQENTEAFF. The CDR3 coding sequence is TGTGCCAGCAGTCGACAGGAGAACACTGAAGCTTTCTTT. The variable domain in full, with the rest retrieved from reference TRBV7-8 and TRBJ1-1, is GAGVSQSPRYKVAKRGQDVALRCDPISGHVSLFWYQQALGQGPEFLTYFQNEAQLDKSGLPSDRFFAERPEGSVSTLKIQRTQQEDSAVYLCASSRQENTEAFFGQGTRLTVV.

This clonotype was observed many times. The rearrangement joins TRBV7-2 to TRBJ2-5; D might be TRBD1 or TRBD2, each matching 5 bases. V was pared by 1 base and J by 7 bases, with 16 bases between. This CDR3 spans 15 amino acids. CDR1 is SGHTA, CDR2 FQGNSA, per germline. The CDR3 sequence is CASSLGGIRGGTQYF. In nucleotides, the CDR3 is TGTGCCAGCAGCTTAGGGGGGATTAGAGGTGGGACCCAGTACTTC.

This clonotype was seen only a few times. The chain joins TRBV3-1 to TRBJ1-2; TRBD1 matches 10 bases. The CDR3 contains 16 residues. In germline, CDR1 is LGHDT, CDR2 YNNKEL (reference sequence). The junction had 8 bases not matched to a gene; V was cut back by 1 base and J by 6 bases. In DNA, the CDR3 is TGTGCCAGCAGCCAAGGAAGCGTCGGACAGGGGGATGGCTACACCTTC. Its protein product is CASSQGSVGQGDGYTF.

CDR3 amino acids: CASSPRTSGSSTDTQYF. CDR3 nucleotides: TGTGCCAGCAGCCCGCGGACTAGCGGGTCTAGCACAGATACGCAGTATTTT. J is TRBJ2-3 and V is TRBV12-3 or TRBV12-4; 11 bases fit TRBD2. Losses at the gene ends were 6 bases for V and 0 bases for J; bases not matched to a gene: 8. CDR3 length: 17 residues.

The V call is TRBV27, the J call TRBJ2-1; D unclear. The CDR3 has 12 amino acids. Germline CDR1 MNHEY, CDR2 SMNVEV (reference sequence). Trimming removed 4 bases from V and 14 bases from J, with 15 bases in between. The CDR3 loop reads CASSYGPSEEFF. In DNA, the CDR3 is TGTGCCAGCAGTTATGGACCTTCTGAAGAGTTCTTC.

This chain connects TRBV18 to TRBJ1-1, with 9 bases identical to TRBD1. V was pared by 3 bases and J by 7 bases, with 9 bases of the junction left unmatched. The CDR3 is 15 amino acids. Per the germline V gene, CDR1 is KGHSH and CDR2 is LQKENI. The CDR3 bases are TGTGCCAGCTCACCCGTCGGACAGGGGATGCGTGAAGCTTTCTTT. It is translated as CASSPVGQGMREAFF.

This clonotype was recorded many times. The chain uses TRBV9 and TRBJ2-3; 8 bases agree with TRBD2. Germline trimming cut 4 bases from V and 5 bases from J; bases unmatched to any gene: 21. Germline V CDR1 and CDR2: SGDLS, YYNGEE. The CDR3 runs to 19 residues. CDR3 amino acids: CASSYTLSGAGGGEDTQYF. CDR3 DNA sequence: TGTGCCAGCAGCTACACCCTATCGGGGGCGGGAGGAGGGGAAGATACGCAGTATTTT.

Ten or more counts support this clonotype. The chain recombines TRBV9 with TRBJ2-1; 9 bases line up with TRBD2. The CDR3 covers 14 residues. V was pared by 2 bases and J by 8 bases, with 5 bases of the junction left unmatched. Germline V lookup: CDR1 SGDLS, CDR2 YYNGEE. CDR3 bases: TGTGCCAGCAGCGTTAGCGGGAGTCTCGATGAGCAGTTCTTC. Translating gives CASSVSGSLDEQFF.

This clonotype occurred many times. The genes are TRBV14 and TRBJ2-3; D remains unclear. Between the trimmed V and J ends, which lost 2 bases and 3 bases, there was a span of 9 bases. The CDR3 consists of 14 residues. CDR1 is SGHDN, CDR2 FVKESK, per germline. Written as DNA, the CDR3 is TGTGCCAGCAGCCAAAGGACCACTACAGATACGCAGTATTTT. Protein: CASSQRTTTDTQYF.

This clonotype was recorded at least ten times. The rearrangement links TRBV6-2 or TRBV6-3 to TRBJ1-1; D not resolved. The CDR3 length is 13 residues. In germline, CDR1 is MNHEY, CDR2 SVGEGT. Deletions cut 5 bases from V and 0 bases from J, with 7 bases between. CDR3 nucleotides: TGTGCCAGCAGTGGGTCGTTGAACACTGAAGCTTTCTTT. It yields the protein CASSGSLNTEAFF.

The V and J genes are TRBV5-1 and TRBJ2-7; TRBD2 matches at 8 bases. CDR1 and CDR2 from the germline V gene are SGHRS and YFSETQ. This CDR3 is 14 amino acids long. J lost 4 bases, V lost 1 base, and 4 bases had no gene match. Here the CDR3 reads CASSLLAGQYEQYF. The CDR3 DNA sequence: TGCGCCAGCAGCTTGTTAGCGGGACAATACGAGCAGTACTTC.

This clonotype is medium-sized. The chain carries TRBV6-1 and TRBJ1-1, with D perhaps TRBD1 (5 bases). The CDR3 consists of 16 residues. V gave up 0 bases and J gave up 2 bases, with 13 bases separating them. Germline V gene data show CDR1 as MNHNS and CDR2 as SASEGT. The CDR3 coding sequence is TGTGCCAGCAGTGAAGCCATGGGGCAGGGTAACACTGAAGCTTTCTTT. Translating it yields CASSEAMGQGNTEAFF.

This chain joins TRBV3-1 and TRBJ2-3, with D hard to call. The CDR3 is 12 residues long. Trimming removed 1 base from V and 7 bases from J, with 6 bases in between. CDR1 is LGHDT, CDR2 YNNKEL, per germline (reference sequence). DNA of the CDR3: TGTGCCAGCAGCCAAGTTAAAAATACGCAGTATTTT. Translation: CASSQVKNTQYF.

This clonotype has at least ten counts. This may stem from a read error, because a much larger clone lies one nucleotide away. The CDR3 sequence is CASNRDSSYNEQFF. Here the CDR3 DNA reads TGTGCCAGCAACCGGGACAGCTCCTACAATGAGCAGTTCTTC. The chain carries TRBV6-2 or TRBV6-3 and TRBJ2-1; 7 bases line up with TRBD1. From germline, CDR1 is MNHEY and CDR2 SVGEGT. After removal of 7 bases from V and 0 bases from J, the junction contained 3 bases not matched to a gene. This CDR3 has 14 residues.